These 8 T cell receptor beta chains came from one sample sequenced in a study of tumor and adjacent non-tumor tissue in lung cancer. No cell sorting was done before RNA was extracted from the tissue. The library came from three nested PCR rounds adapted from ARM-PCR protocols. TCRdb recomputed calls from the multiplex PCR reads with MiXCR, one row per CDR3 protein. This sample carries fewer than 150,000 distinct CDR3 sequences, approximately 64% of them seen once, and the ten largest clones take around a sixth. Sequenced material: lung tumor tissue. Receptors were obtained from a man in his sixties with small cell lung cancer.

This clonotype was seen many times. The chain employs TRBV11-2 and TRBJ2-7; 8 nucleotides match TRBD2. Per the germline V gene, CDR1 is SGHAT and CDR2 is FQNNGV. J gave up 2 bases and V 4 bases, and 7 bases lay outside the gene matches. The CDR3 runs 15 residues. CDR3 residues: CASSSFLAGPYEQYF. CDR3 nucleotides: TGTGCCAGCAGCTCTTTCCTAGCGGGCCCCTACGAGCAGTACTTC.

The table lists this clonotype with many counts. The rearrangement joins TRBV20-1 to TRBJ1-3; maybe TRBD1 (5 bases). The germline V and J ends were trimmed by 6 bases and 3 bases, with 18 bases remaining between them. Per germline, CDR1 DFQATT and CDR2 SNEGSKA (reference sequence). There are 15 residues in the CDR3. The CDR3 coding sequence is TGCAGTGCCACTACCCCCGGGGCGATTGGAAACACCATATATTTT. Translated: CSATTPGAIGNTIYF.

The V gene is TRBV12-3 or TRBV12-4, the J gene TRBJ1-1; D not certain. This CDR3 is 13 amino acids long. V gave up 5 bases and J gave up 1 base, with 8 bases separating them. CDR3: CASSMVENTEAFF. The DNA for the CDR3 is TGTGCCAGCAGTATGGTAGAGAACACTGAAGCTTTCTTT.

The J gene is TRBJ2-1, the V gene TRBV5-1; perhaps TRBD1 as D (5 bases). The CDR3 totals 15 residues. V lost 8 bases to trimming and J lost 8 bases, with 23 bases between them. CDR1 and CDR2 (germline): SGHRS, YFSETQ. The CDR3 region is CASSRQLAVGDEQFF. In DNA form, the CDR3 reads TGCGCCAGTAGCCGCCAATTGGCGGTAGGGGATGAGCAGTTCTTC.

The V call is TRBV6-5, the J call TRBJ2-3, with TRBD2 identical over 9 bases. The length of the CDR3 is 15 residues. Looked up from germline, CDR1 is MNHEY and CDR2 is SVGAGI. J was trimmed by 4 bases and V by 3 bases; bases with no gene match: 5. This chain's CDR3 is CASSYSGLAADTQYF. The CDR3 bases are TGTGCCAGCAGTTATTCGGGACTAGCAGCAGATACGCAGTATTTT.

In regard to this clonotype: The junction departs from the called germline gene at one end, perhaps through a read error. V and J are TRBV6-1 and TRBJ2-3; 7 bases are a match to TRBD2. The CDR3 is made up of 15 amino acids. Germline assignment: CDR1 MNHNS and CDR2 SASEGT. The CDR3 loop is CVSSEGGYITDTQYF. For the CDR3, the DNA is TGTGTCAGCAGCGAGGGAGGGTATATTACAGATACGCAGTATTTT.

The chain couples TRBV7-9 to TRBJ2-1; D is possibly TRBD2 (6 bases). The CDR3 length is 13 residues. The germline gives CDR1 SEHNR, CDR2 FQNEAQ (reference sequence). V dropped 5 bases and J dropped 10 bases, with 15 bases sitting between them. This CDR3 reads CASSRTPSAEQFF. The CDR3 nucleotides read TGTGCCAGCAGCCGAACCCCTAGCGCCGAGCAGTTCTTC.

In DNA, the CDR3 is TGTGCCAGTCGATCCGGGACAGGGTATGGCTACACCTTC. It encodes CASRSGTGYGYTF. This sequence joins TRBV25-1 and TRBJ1-2; 9 nucleotides match TRBD1. V shed 9 bases and J 5 bases; nucleotides not matched to a gene: 7. The CDR3 consists of 13 residues. Germline CDR1 reads MGHDK; CDR2 reads SYGVNS.